This T cell receptor (beta chain) was captured by sequencing in a study of cytomegalovirus exposure and HLA in healthy donors. Study results and caveats: Near-uniform donor sequencing depth was presumed by presence/absence analyses. Under in vitro conditions, a few CMV-associated chains were confirmed as specific for CMV antigens.

The CDR3 is made up of 14 amino acids. V trimming: 7 bases; J trimming: 9 bases; junction bases outside the gene matches: 9. Germline assignment: CDR1 LGHNT and CDR2 FRNRAP. The primer mix had 60 Vbeta and 13 Jbeta primers. Measured with immunoSEQ multiplex PCR; TCRdb has only the in-frame clones, and not every one. The table includes 140,000 or so clones, about 80% detected once. Regarding this clone: Its matching antigen is unknown.

This TCR was sampled from a man aged 40-55 years in good health and CMV-seronegative. Source material: PBMCs. This chain uses TRBV12-5 with TRBJ1-6; 7 nucleotides line up with TRBD1. CDR3 residues: CASAATGAGSPLHF. CDR3 nucleotide sequence: TGTGCTAGTGCCGCCACAGGGGCGGGTTCACCCCTCCACTTT.